This T cell receptor beta chain was sequenced for a study of OX40 agonist ivuxolimab in advanced cancers. Overall study findings and caveats: Circulating CD4+ and CD8+ T cells showed clonal expansion by week 6 at 0.1 to 3.0 mg/kg.

Trimming removed 0 bases at V and 1 base at J, with 10 bases between. CDR1 is SGDLS and CDR2 is YYNGEE in the germline V gene. CDR3 size: 15 residues. On this clone: No antigen is known for it.

Sequenced by immunoSEQ multiplex PCR; TCRdb stores in-frame clones only, minus some. The sample gives roughly 63,000 clones, less than 90% of which show up once; less than 4% is in the top ten. The clonotype was recovered from an adult with an advanced solid tumor such as melanoma, head and neck, liver or kidney cancer. This chain connects TRBV9 to TRBJ1-1, with D unresolved. The source material was CD4+ or CD8+ T cells sorted from blood, sampled in a trial of the OX40 agonist ivuxolimab. CDR3 in amino acids: CASSVGEETNTEAFF. The CDR3 DNA is TGTGCCAGCAGCGTAGGTGAAGAGACGAACACTGAAGCTTTCTTT.